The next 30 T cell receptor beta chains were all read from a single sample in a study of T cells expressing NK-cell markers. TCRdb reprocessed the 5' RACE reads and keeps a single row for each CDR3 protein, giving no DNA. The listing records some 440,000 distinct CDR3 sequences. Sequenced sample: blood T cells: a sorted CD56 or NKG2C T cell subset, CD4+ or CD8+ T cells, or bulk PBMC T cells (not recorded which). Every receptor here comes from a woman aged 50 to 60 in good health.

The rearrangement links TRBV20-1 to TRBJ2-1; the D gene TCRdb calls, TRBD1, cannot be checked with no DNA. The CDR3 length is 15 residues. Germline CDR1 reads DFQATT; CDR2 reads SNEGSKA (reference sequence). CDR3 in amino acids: CSASSLTGLYNEQFF.

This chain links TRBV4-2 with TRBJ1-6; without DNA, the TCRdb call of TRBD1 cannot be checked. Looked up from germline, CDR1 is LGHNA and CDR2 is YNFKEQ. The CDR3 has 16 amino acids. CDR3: CASSQETGAWGSPLHF.

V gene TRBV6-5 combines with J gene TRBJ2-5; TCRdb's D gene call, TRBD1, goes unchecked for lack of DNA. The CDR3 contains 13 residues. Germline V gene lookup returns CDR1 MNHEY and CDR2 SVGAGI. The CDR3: CASSYATRGTQYF.

The CDR3 spells CASSQEAAVTGTDTQYF. The V and J genes are TRBV4-1 and TRBJ2-3; TCRdb's D call, TRBD2, is unchecked because there is no DNA. CDR1 is MGHRA, CDR2 YSYEKL, per germline. The CDR3 totals 17 residues.

The CDR3 region is CASSEGGALEQYF. The rearrangement links TRBV14 to TRBJ2-7; TCRdb calls TRBD2, which cannot be checked without DNA. The CDR3 runs 13 residues. Germline CDR1 reads SGHDN; CDR2 reads FVKESK.

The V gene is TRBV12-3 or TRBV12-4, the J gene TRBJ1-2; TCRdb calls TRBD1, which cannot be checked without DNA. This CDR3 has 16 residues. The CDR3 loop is CASRRAGWGALSGYTF.

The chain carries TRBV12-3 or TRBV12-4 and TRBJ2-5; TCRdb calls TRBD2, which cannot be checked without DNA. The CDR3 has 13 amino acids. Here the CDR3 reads CASRPWREETQYF.

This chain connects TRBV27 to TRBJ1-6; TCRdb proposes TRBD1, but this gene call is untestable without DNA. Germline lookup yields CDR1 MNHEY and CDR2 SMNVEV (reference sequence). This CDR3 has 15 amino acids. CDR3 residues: CASSLFGTDNSPLHF.

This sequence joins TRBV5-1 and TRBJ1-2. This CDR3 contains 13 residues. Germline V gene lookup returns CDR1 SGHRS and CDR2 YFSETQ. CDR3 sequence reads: CASSQARPYGYTF.

The CDR3 is CASSSTRSDPQGLDGYTF. The J gene is TRBJ1-2, the V gene TRBV11-2; the TCRdb D gene call, TRBD1, has no DNA to confirm it. Germline values: CDR1 SGHAT, CDR2 FQNNGV. This CDR3 region has 18 residues. Together with reference TRBV11-2 and TRBJ1-2, the CDR3 gives the full variable domain: EAGVAQSPRYKIIEKRQSVAFWCNPISGHATLYWYQQILGQGPKLLIQFQNNGVVDDSQLPKDRFSAERLKGVDSTLKIQPAKLEDSAVYLCASSSTRSDPQGLDGYTFGSGTRLTVV.

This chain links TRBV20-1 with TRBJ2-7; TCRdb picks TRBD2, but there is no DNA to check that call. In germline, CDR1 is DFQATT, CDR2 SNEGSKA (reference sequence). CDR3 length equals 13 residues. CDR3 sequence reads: CSATTSGLSWQYF.

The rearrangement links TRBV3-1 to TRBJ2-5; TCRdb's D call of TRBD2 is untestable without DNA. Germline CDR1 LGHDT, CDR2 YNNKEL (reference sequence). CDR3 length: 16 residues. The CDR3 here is CASSQDMAGVGETQYF.

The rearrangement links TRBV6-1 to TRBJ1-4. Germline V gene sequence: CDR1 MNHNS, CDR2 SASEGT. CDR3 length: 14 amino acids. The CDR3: CATRFGSTNEKLFF.

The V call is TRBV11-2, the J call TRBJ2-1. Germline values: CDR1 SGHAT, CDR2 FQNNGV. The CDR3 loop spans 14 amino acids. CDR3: CASLSLSSYNEQFF.

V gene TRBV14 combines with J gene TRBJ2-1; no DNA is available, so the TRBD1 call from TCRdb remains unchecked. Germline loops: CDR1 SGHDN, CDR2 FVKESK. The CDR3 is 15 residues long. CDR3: CASSLLTGGYNEQFF.

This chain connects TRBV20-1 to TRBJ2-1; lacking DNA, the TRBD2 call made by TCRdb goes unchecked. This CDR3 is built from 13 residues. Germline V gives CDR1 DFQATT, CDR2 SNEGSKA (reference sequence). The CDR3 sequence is CSARKLGRIEQFF.

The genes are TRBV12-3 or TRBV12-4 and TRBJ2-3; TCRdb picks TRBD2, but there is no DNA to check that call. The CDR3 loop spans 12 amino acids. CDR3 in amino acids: CASSGDLYTQYF.

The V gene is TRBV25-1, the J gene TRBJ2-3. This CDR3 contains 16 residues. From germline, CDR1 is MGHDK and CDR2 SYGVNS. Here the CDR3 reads CASSDLNKSWTDTQYF.

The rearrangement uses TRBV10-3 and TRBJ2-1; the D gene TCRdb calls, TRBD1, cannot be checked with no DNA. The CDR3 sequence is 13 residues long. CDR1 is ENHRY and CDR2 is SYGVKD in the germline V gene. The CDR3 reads CAISPTGANEQFF.

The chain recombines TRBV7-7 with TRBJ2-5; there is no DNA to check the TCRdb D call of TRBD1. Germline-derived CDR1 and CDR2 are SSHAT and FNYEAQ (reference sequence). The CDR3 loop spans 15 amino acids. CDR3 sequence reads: CASSLGTGGGKTQYF. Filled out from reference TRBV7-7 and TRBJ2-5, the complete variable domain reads GAGVSQSPRYKVTKRGQDVTLRCDPISSHATLYWYQQALGQGPEFLTYFNYEAQPDKSGLPSDRFSAERPEGSISTLTIQRTEQRDSAMYRCASSLGTGGGKTQYFGPGTRLLVL.

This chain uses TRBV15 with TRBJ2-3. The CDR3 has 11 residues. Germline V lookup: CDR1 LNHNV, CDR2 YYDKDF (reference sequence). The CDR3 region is CATRLAYTQYF.

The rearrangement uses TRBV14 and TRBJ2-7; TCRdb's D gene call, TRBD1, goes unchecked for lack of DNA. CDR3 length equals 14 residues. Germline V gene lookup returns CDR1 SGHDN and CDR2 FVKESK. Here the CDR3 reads CASRRTGTGPEQYF.

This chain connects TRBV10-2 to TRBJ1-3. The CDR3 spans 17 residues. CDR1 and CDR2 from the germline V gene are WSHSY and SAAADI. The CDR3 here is CASSTLGGGGAGNTIYF.

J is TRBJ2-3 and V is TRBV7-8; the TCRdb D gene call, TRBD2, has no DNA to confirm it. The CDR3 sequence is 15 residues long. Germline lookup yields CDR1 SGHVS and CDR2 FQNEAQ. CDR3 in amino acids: CASSLPAGRTDTQYF.

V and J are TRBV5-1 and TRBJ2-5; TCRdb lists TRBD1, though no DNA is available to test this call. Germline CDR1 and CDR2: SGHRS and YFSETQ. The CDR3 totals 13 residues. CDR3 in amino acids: CASGRTAQETQYF.

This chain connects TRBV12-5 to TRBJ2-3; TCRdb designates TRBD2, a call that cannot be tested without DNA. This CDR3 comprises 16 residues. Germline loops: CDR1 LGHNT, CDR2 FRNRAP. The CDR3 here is CASGLVRGLPTDTQYF. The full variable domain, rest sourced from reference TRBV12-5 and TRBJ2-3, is DARVTQTPRHKVTEMGQEVTMRCQPILGHNTVFWYRQTMMQGLELLAYFRNRAPLDDSGMPKDRFSAEMPDATLATLKIQPSEPRDSAVYFCASGLVRGLPTDTQYFGPGTRLTVL.

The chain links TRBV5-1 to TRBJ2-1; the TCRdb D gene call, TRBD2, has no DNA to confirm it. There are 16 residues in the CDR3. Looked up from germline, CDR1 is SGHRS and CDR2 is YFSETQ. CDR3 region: CASSLGHSGIVGEQFF.

CDR3 amino acids: CASSSVGRVTEAFF. The chain has TRBV7-9 and TRBJ1-1. The CDR3 sequence is 14 residues long. Per the germline V gene, CDR1 is SEHNR and CDR2 is FQNEAQ (reference sequence).

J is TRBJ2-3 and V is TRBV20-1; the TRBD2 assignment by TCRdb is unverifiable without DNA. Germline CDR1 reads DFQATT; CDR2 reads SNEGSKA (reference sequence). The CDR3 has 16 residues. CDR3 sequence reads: CSASPGVAGVSDTQYF.

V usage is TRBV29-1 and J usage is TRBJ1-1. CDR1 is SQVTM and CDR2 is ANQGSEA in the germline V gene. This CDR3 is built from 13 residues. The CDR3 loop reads CSVEGRVRTEAFF.